The 28 T cell receptor beta chains below come from one sample, sequenced in a study of T cells in tuberculosis (dated 2018 in TCRdb). Library preparation employed the immunoSEQ multiplex PCR assay. In its TCRdb copy, this immuneACCESS table keeps in-frame sequences only and misses some clones. Where compared with another copy, unresolved V genes explain less than half of these, and the others have no known cause. The sample profile shows about 34,000 clones; around 97% of them were found once. The ten largest clones capture less than 7.5% of the sample. The sample consisted of PBMCs. The receptors were sampled from a donor aged 10-29 years with latent tuberculosis or without tuberculosis infection.

The genes are TRBV28 and TRBJ2-6; no reliable D call. Per germline, CDR1 MDHEN and CDR2 SYDVKM. Trimming cost V 6 bases and J 4 bases, with 10 bases left between them. The CDR3 has 14 residues. The CDR3 region is CASSRRGGANVLTF. In DNA form, the CDR3 reads TGTGCCAGCAGCCGTCGAGGCGGGGCCAACGTCCTGACTTTC.

V gene TRBV9 combines with J gene TRBJ2-3; D may be TRBD1 (6 bases). This CDR3 has 14 amino acids. Trimming left V 3 bases short and J 0 bases short, with 8 bases between. Per the germline V gene, CDR1 is SGDLS and CDR2 is YYNGEE. The CDR3 DNA sequence: TGTGCCAGCAGCGGGGGGCCTAGCACAGATACGCAGTATTTT. This translates into CASSGGPSTDTQYF.

The CDR3, as DNA: TGTGCCAGCAGTGTGGGACAGAAAAATCAGCCCCAGCATTTT. It is translated as CASSVGQKNQPQHF. The chain uses TRBV6-9 and TRBJ1-5; 7 bases line up with TRBD1. Trimming at V came to 5 bases and at J to 4 bases, leaving 5 bases not matched to a gene. Germline V gene data show CDR1 as MNHGY and CDR2 as SVAAGI. This CDR3 is built from 14 residues.

As DNA, the CDR3 is TGTGCCAGTAGTATTGTGGGGGGAACAAGGCGCTATGGCTACACCTTC. Its translation: CASSIVGGTRRYGYTF. The chain links TRBV19 to TRBJ1-2; D is perhaps TRBD1 (5 bases). The germline gives CDR1 LNHDA, CDR2 SQIVND (reference sequence). Trimming cost V 3 bases and J 4 bases, with 18 bases left between them. The CDR3 totals 16 residues.

J is TRBJ1-4 and V is TRBV5-4; TRBD1 aligns across 10 bases. Trimming took 4 bases from V and 5 from J; bases not matched to a gene: 5. The germline CDR1 and CDR2 sequences are SGHNT and YYREEE (reference sequence). The CDR3 has 15 residues. This CDR3 reads CASSTPGQGNEKLFF. The CDR3 DNA is TGTGCCAGCAGCACCCCGGGACAGGGGAATGAAAAACTGTTTTTT. Using reference TRBV5-4 and TRBJ1-4 for the parts outside the CDR3, the full variable domain is ETGVTQSPTHLIKTRGQQVTLRCSSQSGHNTVSWYQQALGQGPQFIFQYYREEENGRGNFPPRFSGLQFPNYSSELNVNALELDDSALYLCASSTPGQGNEKLFFGSGTQLSVL.

The rearrangement uses TRBV2 and TRBJ2-7, with D possibly being TRBD1 (5 bases). V was trimmed by 3 bases and J by 2 bases, leaving 17 bases between them. CDR3 length equals 16 residues. Germline V gene sequence: CDR1 SNHLY, CDR2 FYNNEI. The CDR3 DNA reads TGTGCCAGCAGTGACCCGACTTCGACAGAGCCCTACGAGCAGTACTTC. It codes for CASSDPTSTEPYEQYF.

This chain uses TRBV5-1 with TRBJ2-2; D unclear. CDR1 SGHRS and CDR2 YFSETQ come from the germline V gene. The CDR3 loop spans 12 amino acids. Trimming removed 4 bases at V and 7 bases at J, with 8 bases between. The CDR3 spells CASSLGSGELFF. The CDR3 DNA sequence: TGCGCCAGCAGCCTGGGTAGCGGGGAGCTGTTTTTT.

V usage is TRBV6-6 and J usage is TRBJ1-5; D uncertain. Trimming pared 5 bases from V and 5 bases from J, leaving 19 bases between. The CDR3 is made up of 16 amino acids. The germline CDR1 and CDR2 sequences are MNHNY and SVGAGI (reference sequence). The DNA for the CDR3 is TGTGCCAGCAGTAACACGGGAGCCTATTTCGATCAGCCCCAGCATTTT. This translates into CASSNTGAYFDQPQHF.

The chain recombines TRBV2 with TRBJ1-1; 10 bases are shared with TRBD1. Germline CDR1 and CDR2: SNHLY and FYNNEI. This CDR3 region has 14 residues. The ends lost 6 bases at V and 3 bases at J; junction bases unmatched: 4. The CDR3 loop is CASRDRGRYTEAFF. As DNA, the CDR3 is TGTGCCAGCAGGGACAGGGGGAGATACACTGAAGCTTTCTTT.

The rearrangement links TRBV5-1 to TRBJ2-3; D not resolved. There are 14 residues in the CDR3. The germline V gene has CDR1 SGHRS and CDR2 YFSETQ. The V end was cut by 2 bases, the J end by 2 bases, with 9 bases between. CDR3 nucleotide sequence: TGCGCCAGCAGCTTTGGTCTGGCCACAGATACGCAGTATTTT. Translated: CASSFGLATDTQYF.

J is TRBJ2-7 and V is TRBV2; tentative D call: TRBD2 (6 bases). CDR1 and CDR2 (germline): SNHLY, FYNNEI. The CDR3 contains 15 residues. V lost 7 bases and J lost 2, with 18 bases in between. CDR3 loop: CASTLQAGGTYEQYF. The CDR3 bases are TGTGCCAGCACTTTGCAAGCGGGTGGAACCTACGAGCAGTACTTC.

The J gene is TRBJ2-2, the V gene TRBV11-3, with D perhaps TRBD1 (6 bases). Germline lookup yields CDR1 SGHNT and CDR2 YENEEA. The CDR3 is 15 amino acids. V dropped 5 bases and J dropped 1 base, with 11 bases sitting between them. The CDR3 region is CASSPLTGNTGELFF. Here the CDR3 DNA reads TGTGCCAGCAGCCCCCTGACAGGGAACACCGGGGAGCTGTTTTTT.

The chain couples TRBV11-1 to TRBJ2-3; 11 positions match TRBD2. The CDR3 has 17 residues. Germline V gene lookup returns CDR1 SGHAT and CDR2 FQDESV (reference sequence). V shed 4 bases and J 6 bases; nucleotides not matched to a gene: 12. The CDR3 DNA reads as TGTGCCAGCAGCTCCCGCGGGCTAGCGGGAGGACGGGATACGCAGTATTTT. The encoded protein is CASSSRGLAGGRDTQYF.

The CDR3 DNA reads as TGTGCCAGCTGGCTAGCGGGAGGGTACAATGAGCAGTTCTTC. The encoded protein is CASWLAGGYNEQFF. The V gene is TRBV13, the J gene TRBJ2-1; 12 bases are a match to TRBD2. The germline V gene encodes CDR1 PRHDT and CDR2 FYEKMQ (reference sequence). With 8 bases clipped from V and 4 bases from J, the junction kept 3 bases outside the gene matches. CDR3 length: 14 amino acids.

This chain links TRBV4-1 with TRBJ1-5; the match to TRBD1 covers 8 bases. V was pared by 0 bases and J by 2 bases, with 6 bases of the junction left unmatched. This CDR3 is 17 amino acids long. CDR1 and CDR2 from the germline V gene are MGHRA and YSYEKL. For the CDR3, the DNA is TGCGCCAGCAGCCAAGACCCCGGACAGGGAGGCAATCAGCCCCAGCATTTT. Its protein product is CASSQDPGQGGNQPQHF.

The chain uses TRBV5-6 and TRBJ1-2, with TRBD1 identical over 8 bases. With V trimmed by 4 bases and J by 8 bases, 13 bases remained unmatched. The CDR3 contains 15 residues. Germline V lookup: CDR1 SGHDT, CDR2 YYEEEE. The CDR3 DNA sequence: TGTGCCAGCAGCACCGTCGGACAGGGCCAAGGAGGCTACACCTTC. Translated, it gives CASSTVGQGQGGYTF.

V gene TRBV6-6 combines with J gene TRBJ2-5, with 9 bases matching TRBD1. V shed 6 bases, J shed 5 bases, and the junction held 7 bases outside the gene matches. Per germline, CDR1 MNHNY and CDR2 SVGAGI (reference sequence). CDR3 length: 14 residues. The CDR3 coding sequence is TGTGCCAGCAGGACACAGGGGGCCAGGGAGACCCAGTACTTC. Protein sequence: CASRTQGARETQYF.

The genes are TRBV9 and TRBJ2-3; no definite D call. Germline V CDR1 and CDR2: SGDLS, YYNGEE. V was trimmed by 0 bases and J by 6 bases, leaving 5 bases between them. There are 12 residues in the CDR3. This CDR3 is CASSVDHDTQYF. The CDR3 DNA is TGTGCCAGCAGCGTAGATCATGATACGCAGTATTTT. Using reference TRBV9 and TRBJ2-3 for the parts outside the CDR3, the full variable domain is DSGVTQTPKHLITATGQRVTLRCSPRSGDLSVYWYQQSLDQGLQFLIQYYNGEERAKGNILERFSAQQFPDLHSELNLSSLELGDSALYFCASSVDHDTQYFGPGTRLTVL.

The rearrangement uses TRBV7-9 and TRBJ2-7, with D maybe TRBD2 (6 bases). CDR3 size: 13 residues. Trimming took 5 bases from V and 12 from J, leaving 20 bases between them. Germline lookup yields CDR1 SEHNR and CDR2 FQNEAQ (reference sequence). The CDR3 protein is CASSPGDFGQGYF. The CDR3 DNA is TGTGCCAGCAGCCCGGGGGACTTCGGTCAGGGGTACTTC.

This chain joins TRBV6-1 and TRBJ2-7; 7 positions agree with TRBD2. Trimming removed 2 bases from V and 8 bases from J; junction bases left unmatched: 3. Germline values: CDR1 MNHNS, CDR2 SASEGT. The CDR3 sequence is 12 residues long. The CDR3 region has the DNA TGTGCCAGCAGTGAACGGGGGGATCAGCAGTACTTC. Residues: CASSERGDQQYF.

The V and J genes are TRBV4-1 and TRBJ1-3; D unresolved. Germline CDR1 MGHRA, CDR2 YSYEKL. The CDR3 has 14 amino acids. V was cut by 3 bases and J by 4 bases, with 10 bases left in between. CDR3 in amino acids: CASSQGSVGNTIYF. DNA for the CDR3: TGCGCCAGCAGCCAGGGCTCCGTGGGAAACACCATATATTTT.

The V call is TRBV10-3, the J call TRBJ2-1; no clear D gene. V gave up 0 bases and J gave up 4 bases, with 10 bases separating them. The CDR3 totals 15 residues. Germline values: CDR1 ENHRY, CDR2 SYGVKD. CDR3 protein: CAISESAMTYNEQFF. CDR3 DNA sequence: TGTGCCATCAGTGAGTCAGCAATGACTTACAATGAGCAGTTCTTC.

The rearrangement uses TRBV5-1 and TRBJ1-1; D is uncertain. The V gene lost 4 bases and the J gene lost 9 bases, with 16 bases spanning the gap. This CDR3 has 13 amino acids. Germline V gives CDR1 SGHRS, CDR2 YFSETQ. CDR3 residues: CASSPEIGRQAFF. The CDR3 nucleotides are TGCGCCAGCAGCCCAGAGATCGGCAGGCAAGCTTTCTTT.

The V and J genes are TRBV11-2 and TRBJ2-7; 10 bases map to TRBD1. V shed 5 bases and J 4 bases; nucleotides not matched to a gene: 8. Germline CDR1 is SGHAT and CDR2 is FQNNGV. The CDR3 covers 15 residues. DNA of the CDR3: TGTGCCAGCAGCCATCGGGACAGGGGAAATTACGAGCAGTACTTC. It is translated as CASSHRDRGNYEQYF.

The chain has TRBV19 and TRBJ1-5, with TRBD1 as a possible D gene (6 bases). Trimming took 7 bases from V and 0 from J, leaving 10 bases between them. Germline values: CDR1 LNHDA, CDR2 SQIVND (reference sequence). This CDR3 comprises 14 residues. CDR3 in DNA: TGTGCCAGTACTACACAGGGTAGCAATCAGCCCCAGCATTTT. The encoded protein is CASTTQGSNQPQHF. Filled out from reference TRBV19 and TRBJ1-5, the complete variable domain reads DGGITQSPKYLFRKEGQNVTLSCEQNLNHDAMYWYRQDPGQGLRLIYYSQIVNDFQKGDIAEGYSVSREKKESFPLTVTSAQKNPTAFYLCASTTQGSNQPQHFGDGTRLSIL.

This sequence joins TRBV7-3 and TRBJ2-2; D perhaps matches TRBD2 (6 bases). Germline assignment: CDR1 SGHTA and CDR2 FQGTGA. The CDR3 runs to 16 residues. V lost 1 base and J 1 base, leaving 10 bases between the germline ends. DNA for the CDR3: TGTGCCAGCAGCTTAAATGGGGGGTGGAACACCGGGGAGCTGTTTTTT. Translated, it gives CASSLNGGWNTGELFF.

V gene TRBV12-5 combines with J gene TRBJ1-1; the match to TRBD1 covers 9 bases. The CDR3 runs 17 residues. Germline CDR1 LGHNT, CDR2 FRNRAP. Germline trimming cut 5 bases from V and 1 base from J; bases unmatched to any gene: 11. The CDR3 here is CASGLYPPDRGNTEAFF. DNA for the CDR3: TGTGCTAGTGGTCTGTACCCTCCGGACAGGGGGAACACTGAAGCTTTCTTT.

The chain combines TRBV5-4 with TRBJ2-1; D is possibly TRBD1 (5 bases). The CDR3 runs 16 residues. With 8 bases removed from V and 3 bases from J, the gap between germline ends came to 21 bases. Germline CDR1 SGHNT, CDR2 YYREEE (reference sequence). The CDR3 is CASTPRRGHDYNEQFF. The DNA of the CDR3 is TGTGCCAGTACTCCCCGCCGCGGACACGACTACAATGAGCAGTTCTTC.